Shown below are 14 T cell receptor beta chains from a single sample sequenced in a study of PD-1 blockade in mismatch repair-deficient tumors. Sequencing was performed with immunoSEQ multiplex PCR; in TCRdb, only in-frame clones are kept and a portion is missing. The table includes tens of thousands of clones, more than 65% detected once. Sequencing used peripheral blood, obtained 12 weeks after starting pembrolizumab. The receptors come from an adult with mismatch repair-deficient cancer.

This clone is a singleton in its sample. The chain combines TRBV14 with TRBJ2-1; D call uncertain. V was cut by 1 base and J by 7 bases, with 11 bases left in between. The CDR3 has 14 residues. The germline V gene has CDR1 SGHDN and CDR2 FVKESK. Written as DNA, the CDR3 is TGTGCCAGCAGCCAAGTAGCTGGAAAAAATGAGCAGTTCTTC. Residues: CASSQVAGKNEQFF.

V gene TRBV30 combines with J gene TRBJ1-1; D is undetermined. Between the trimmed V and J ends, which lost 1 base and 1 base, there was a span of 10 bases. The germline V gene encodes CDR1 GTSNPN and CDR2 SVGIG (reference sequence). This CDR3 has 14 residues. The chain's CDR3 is CAWSAGPRNTEAFF. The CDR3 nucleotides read TGTGCCTGGAGTGCCGGACCGAGGAACACTGAAGCTTTCTTT.

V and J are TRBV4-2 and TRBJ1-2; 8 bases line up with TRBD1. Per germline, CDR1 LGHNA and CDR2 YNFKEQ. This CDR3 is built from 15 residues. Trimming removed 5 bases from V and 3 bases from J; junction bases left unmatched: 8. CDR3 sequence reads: CASSSQGAQDYGYTF. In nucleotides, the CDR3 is TGTGCCAGCAGCAGCCAGGGGGCGCAGGACTATGGCTACACCTTC.

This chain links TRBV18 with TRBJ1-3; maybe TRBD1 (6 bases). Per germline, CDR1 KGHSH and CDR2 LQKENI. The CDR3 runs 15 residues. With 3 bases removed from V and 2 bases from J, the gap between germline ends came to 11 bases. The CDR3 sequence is CASSPDTGTGNTIYF. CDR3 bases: TGTGCCAGCTCACCTGATACAGGGACTGGAAACACCATATATTTT.

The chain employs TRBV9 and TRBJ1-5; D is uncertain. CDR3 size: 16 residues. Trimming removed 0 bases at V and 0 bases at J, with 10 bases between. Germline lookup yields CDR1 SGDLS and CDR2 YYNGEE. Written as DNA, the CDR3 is TGTGCCAGCAGCGTAGGGGCGGACGATAGCAATCAGCCCCAGCATTTT. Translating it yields CASSVGADDSNQPQHF.

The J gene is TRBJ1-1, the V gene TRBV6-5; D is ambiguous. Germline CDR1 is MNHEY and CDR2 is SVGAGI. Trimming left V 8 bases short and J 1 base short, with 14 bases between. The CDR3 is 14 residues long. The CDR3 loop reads CASSGGSPNTEAFF. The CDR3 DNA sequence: TGTGCCAGCTCCGGAGGGAGCCCGAACACTGAAGCTTTCTTT.

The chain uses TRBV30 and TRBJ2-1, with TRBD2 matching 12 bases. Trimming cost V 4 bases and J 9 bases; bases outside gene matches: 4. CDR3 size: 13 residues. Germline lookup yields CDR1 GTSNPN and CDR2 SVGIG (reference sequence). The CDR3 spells CAWTSGRASEQFF. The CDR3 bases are TGTGCCTGGACTAGCGGGAGGGCCTCTGAGCAGTTCTTC.

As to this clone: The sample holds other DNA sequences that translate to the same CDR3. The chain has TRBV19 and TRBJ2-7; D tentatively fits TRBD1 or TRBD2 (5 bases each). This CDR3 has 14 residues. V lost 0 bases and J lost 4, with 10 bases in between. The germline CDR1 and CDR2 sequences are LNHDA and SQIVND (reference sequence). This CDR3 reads CASSIDRGPYEQYF. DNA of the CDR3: TGTGCCAGTAGTATAGACCGGGGCCCTTACGAGCAGTACTTC.

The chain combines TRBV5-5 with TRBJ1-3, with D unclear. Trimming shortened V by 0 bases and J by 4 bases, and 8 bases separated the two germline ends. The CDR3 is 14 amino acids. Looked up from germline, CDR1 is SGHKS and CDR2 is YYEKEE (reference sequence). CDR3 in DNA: TGTGCCAGCAGCTTGGTTGGTGAAGGAAACACCATATATTTT. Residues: CASSLVGEGNTIYF.

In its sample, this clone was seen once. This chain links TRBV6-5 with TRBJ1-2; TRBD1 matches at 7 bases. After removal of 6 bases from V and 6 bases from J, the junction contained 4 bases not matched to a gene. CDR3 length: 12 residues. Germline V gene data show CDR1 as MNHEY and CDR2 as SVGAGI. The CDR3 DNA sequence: TGTGCCAGCAGGCGACAGGGAAATGGCTACACCTTC. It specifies CASRRQGNGYTF.

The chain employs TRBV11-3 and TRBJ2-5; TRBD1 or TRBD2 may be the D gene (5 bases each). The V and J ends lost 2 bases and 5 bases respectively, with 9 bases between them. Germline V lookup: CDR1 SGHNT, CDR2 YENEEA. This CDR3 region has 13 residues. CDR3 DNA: TGTGCCAGCAGCTTACTCTGGGGGGAGACCCAGTACTTC. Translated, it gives CASSLLWGETQYF.

CDR3 region: CASSYSASTDTQYF. The CDR3 DNA follows: TGTGCCAGCAGTTACTCGGCTAGCACAGATACGCAGTATTTT. The chain has TRBV6-5 and TRBJ2-3, with D unclear. V was cut by 0 bases and J by 0 bases, with 4 bases left in between. Germline-derived CDR1 and CDR2 are MNHEY and SVGAGI. The CDR3 is 14 amino acids.

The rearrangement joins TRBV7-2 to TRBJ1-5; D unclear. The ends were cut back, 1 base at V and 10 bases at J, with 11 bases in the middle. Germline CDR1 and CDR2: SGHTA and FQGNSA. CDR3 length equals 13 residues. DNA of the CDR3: TGTGCCAGCAGCTTAGAGAGAGGTGGACCCCAGCATTTT. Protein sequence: CASSLERGGPQHF.

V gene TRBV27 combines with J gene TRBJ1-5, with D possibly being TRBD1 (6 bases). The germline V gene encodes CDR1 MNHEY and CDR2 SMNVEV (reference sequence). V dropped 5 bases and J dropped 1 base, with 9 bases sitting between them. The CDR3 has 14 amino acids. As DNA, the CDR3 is TGTGCCAGCAGTCGGGACAACAGCAATCAGCCCCAGCATTTT. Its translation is CASSRDNSNQPQHF.